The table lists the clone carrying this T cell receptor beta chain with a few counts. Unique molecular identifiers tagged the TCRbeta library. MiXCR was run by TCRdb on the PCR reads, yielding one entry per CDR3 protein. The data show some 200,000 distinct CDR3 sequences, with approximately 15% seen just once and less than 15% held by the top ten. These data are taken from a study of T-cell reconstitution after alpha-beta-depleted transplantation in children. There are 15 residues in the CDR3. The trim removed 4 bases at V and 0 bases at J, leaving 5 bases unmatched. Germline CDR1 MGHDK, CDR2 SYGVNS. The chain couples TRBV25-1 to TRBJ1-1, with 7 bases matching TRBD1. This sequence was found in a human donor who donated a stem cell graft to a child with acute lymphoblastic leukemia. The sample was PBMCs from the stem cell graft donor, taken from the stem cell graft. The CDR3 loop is CASSAYRGMNTEAFF. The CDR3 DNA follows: TGTGCCAGCAGTGCCTACAGGGGAATGAACACTGAAGCTTTCTTT.